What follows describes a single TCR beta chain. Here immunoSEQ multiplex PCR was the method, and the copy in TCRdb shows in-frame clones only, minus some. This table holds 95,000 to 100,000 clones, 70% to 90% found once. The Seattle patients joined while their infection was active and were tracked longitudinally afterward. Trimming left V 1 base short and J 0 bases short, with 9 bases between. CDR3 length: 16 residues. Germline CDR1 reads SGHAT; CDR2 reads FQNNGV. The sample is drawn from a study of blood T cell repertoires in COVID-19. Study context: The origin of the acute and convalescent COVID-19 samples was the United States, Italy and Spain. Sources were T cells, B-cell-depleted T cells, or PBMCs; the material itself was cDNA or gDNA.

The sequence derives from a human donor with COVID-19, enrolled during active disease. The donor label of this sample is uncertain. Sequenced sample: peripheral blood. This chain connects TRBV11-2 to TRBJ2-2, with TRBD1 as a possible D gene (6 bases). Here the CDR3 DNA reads TGTGCCAGCAGCTTAGCGCCAGGGGCGAACACCGGGGAGCTGTTTTTT. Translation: CASSLAPGANTGELFF.